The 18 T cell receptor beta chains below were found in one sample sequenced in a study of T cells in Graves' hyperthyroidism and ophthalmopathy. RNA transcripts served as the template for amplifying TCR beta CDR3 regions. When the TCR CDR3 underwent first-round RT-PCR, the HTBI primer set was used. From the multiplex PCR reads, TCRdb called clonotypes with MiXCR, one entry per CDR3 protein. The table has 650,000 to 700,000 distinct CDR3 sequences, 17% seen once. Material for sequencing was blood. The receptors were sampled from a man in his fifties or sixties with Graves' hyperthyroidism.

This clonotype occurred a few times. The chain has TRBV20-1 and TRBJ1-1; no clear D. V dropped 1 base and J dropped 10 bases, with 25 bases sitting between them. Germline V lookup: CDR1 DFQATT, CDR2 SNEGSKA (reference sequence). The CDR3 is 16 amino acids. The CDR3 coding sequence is TGCAGTGCTAGAGCTTTCGTCGGGCAGGCGACCTCGCCAGCTTTCTTT. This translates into CSARAFVGQATSPAFF.

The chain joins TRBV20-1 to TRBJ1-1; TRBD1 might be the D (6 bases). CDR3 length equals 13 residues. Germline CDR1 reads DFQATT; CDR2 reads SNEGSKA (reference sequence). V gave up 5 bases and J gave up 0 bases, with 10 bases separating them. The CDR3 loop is CSAGGAVNTEAFF. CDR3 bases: TGCAGTGCTGGGGGGGCGGTGAACACTGAAGCTTTCTTT.

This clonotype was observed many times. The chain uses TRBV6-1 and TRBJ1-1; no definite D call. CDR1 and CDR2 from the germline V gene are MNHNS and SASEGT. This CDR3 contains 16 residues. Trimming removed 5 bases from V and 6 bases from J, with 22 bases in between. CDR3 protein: CASSLSGWPSGAEAFF. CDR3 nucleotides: TGTGCCAGCAGTCTCTCGGGTTGGCCCAGTGGCGCTGAAGCTTTCTTT.

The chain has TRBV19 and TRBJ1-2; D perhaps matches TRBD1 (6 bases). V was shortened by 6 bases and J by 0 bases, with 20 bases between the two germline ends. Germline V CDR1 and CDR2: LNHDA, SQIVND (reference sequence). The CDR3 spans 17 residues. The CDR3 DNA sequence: TGTGCCAGTAGGCGTTTAAAGGGGGACTATACTAACTATGGCTACACCTTC. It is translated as CASRRLKGDYTNYGYTF.

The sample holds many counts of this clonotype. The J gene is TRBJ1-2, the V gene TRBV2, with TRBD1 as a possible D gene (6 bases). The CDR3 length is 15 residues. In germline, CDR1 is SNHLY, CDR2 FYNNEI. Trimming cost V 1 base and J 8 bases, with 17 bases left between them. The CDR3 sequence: CASSEEDRPLRGYTF. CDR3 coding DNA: TGTGCCAGCAGTGAAGAGGACAGACCTTTAAGGGGCTACACCTTC.

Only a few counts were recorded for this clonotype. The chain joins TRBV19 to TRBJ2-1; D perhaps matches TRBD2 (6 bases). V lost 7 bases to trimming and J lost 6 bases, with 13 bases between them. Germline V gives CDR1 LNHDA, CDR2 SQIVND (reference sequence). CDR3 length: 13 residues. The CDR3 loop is CASNPGVGNEQFF. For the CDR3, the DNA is TGTGCCAGTAACCCGGGAGTCGGCAATGAGCAGTTCTTC.

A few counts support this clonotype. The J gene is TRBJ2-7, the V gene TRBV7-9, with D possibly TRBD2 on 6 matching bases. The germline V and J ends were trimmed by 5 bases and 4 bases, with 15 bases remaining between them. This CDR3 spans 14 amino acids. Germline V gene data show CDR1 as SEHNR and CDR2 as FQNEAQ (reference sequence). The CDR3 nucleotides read TGTGCCAGCAGCCCGATACAGACTAGTTACGAGCAGTACTTC. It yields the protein CASSPIQTSYEQYF.

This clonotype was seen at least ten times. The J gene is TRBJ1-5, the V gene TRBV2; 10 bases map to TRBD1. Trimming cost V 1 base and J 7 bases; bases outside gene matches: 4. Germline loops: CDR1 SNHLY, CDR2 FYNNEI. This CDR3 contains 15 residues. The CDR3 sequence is CASSEEGQGKQPQHF. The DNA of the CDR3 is TGTGCCAGCAGTGAAGAGGGACAGGGGAAACAGCCCCAGCATTTT.

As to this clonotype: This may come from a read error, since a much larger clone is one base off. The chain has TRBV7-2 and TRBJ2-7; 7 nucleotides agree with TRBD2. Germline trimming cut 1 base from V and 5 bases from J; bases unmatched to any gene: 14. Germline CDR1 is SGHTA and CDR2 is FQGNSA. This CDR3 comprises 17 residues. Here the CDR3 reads CASSLGGEAGRAHEQYF. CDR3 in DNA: TGTGCCAGCAGCTTAGGGGGGGAGGCAGGGAGGGCCCACGAGCAGTACTTC. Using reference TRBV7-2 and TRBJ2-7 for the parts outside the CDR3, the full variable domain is GAGVSQSPSNKVTEKGKDVELRCDPISGHTALYWYRQSLGQGLEFLIYFQGNSAPDKSGLPSDRFSAERTGGSVSTLTIQRTQQEDSAVYLCASSLGGEAGRAHEQYFGPGTRLTVT.

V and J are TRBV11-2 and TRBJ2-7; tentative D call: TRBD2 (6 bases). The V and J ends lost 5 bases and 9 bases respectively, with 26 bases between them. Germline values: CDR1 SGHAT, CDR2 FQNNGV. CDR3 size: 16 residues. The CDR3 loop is CASSPLLEGTRDGQYF. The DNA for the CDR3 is TGTGCCAGCAGCCCCCTTTTGGAGGGGACGAGGGACGGGCAGTACTTC.

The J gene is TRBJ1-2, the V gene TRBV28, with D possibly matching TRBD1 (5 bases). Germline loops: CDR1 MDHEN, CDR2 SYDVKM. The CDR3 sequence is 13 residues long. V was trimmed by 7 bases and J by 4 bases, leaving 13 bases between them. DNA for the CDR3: TGTGCCAGCAATGGCAGGGAAAGCTATGGCTACACCTTC. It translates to CASNGRESYGYTF.

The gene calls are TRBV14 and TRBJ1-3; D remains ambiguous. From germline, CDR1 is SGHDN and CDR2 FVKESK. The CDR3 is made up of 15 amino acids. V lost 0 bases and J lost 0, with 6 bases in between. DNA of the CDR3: TGTGCCAGCAGCCAAGAGGGCCACTCTGGAAACACCATATATTTT. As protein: CASSQEGHSGNTIYF.

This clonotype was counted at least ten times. CDR3 nucleotides: TGTGCCAGCAGACCCGACAGGGGCCACGAGCAGTACTTC. Translated: CASRPDRGHEQYF. V usage is TRBV2 and J usage is TRBJ2-7; 8 nucleotides line up with TRBD1. Unmatched junction bases numbered 6, after V lost 6 bases and J lost 5 bases. CDR3 length: 13 amino acids. CDR1 is SNHLY, CDR2 FYNNEI, per germline.

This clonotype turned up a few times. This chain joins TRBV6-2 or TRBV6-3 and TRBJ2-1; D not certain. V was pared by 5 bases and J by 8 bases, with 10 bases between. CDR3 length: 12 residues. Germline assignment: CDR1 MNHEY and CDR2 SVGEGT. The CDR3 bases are TGTGCCAGCAGTCACCTTTATTATGAGCAGTTCTTC. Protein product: CASSHLYYEQFF.

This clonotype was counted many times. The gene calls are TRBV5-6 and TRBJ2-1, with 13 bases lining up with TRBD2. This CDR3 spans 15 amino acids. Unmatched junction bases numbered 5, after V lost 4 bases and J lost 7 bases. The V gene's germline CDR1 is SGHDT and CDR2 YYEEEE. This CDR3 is CASSLLAGGLNEQFF. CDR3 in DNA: TGTGCCAGCAGCCTACTAGCGGGAGGGCTGAATGAGCAGTTCTTC.

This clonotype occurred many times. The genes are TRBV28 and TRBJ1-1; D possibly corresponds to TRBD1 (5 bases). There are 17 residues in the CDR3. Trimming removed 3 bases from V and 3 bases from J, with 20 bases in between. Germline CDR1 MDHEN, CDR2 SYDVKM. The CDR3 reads CASSFPGAPDLHTEAFF. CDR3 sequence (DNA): TGTGCCAGCAGTTTCCCTGGGGCCCCTGACCTCCACACTGAAGCTTTCTTT. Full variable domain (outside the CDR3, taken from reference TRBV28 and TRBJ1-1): DVKVTQSSRYLVKRTGEKVFLECVQDMDHENMFWYRQDPGLGLRLIYFSYDVKMKEKGDIPEGYSVSREKKERFSLILESASTNQTSMYLCASSFPGAPDLHTEAFFGQGTRLTVV.

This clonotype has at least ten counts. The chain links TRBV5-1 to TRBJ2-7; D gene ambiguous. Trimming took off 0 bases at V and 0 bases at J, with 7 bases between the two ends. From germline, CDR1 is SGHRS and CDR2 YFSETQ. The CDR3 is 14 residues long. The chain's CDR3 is CASSLDSSSYEQYF. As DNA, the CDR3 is TGCGCCAGCAGCTTGGACAGTAGCTCCTACGAGCAGTACTTC.

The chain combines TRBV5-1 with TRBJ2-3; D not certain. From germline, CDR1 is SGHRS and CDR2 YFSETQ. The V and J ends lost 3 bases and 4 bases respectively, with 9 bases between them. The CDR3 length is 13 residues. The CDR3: CASSYPSPDTQYF. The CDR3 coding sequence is TGCGCCAGCAGCTACCCTAGTCCAGATACGCAGTATTTT.